Below are 23 T cell receptor beta chains sequenced from a single sample in a study of blood T cell repertoires in COVID-19. Clones were read by immunoSEQ multiplex PCR, and TCRdb kept only the in-frame ones, dropping some. There are tens of thousands of clones in the sample; roughly 76% occur only once, and under 30% lies in the top ten. Sequences were obtained from peripheral blood. The receptors were sampled from a woman aged 65 to 85 with acute or convalescent COVID-19.

V and J are TRBV4-1 and TRBJ1-4; TRBD1 matches at 7 bases. Germline-derived CDR1 and CDR2 are MGHRA and YSYEKL. The CDR3 spans 15 residues. V was pared by 3 bases and J by 5 bases, with 6 bases of the junction left unmatched. CDR3 bases: TGCGCCAGCAGCCAGCCCCGCAGGGGGAATGAAAAACTGTTTTTT. This translates into CASSQPRRGNEKLFF.

The sample holds one count of this clone. In DNA form, the CDR3 reads TGTGCCAGCAGCTTGCAAGGGGTAGATGAAAAACTGTTTTTT. This codes for CASSLQGVDEKLFF. The V and J genes are TRBV5-4 and TRBJ1-4; D might be TRBD1 (5 bases). CDR1 is SGHNT, CDR2 YYREEE, per germline (reference sequence). The CDR3 runs to 14 residues. The V and J ends lost 1 base and 6 bases respectively, with 10 bases between them.

The J gene is TRBJ1-2, the V gene TRBV6-5; D unresolved. Trimming left V 6 bases short and J 0 bases short, with 8 bases between. The CDR3 runs 13 residues. CDR1 is MNHEY and CDR2 is SVGAGI in the germline V gene. This chain's CDR3 is CASRVPANYGYTF. DNA for the CDR3: TGTGCCAGCAGAGTTCCAGCTAACTATGGCTACACCTTC.

V and J are TRBV3-1 (or the pseudogene TRBV3-2) and TRBJ1-2; D is unresolved. The CDR3 consists of 14 residues. V lost 0 bases, J lost 5 bases, and 10 bases lay in between. CDR1 LGHDT and CDR2 YNNKEL come from the germline V gene (reference sequence). In DNA, the CDR3 is TGTGCCAGCAGCCAAGATCATCGCGGTTATGGCTACACCTTC. Encoded protein: CASSQDHRGYGYTF.

V usage is TRBV6-6 and J usage is TRBJ2-3, with 7 positions matching TRBD1. The CDR3 consists of 13 residues. Germline assignment: CDR1 MNHNY and CDR2 SVGAGI (reference sequence). The V gene end was trimmed by 2 bases and the J gene end by 8 bases; junction bases not matched to a gene: 4. CDR3: CASSYRGRGTQYF. CDR3 nucleotides: TGTGCCAGCAGTTACAGGGGGCGAGGTACGCAGTATTTT.

This clone appeared a few times. This chain uses TRBV19 with TRBJ1-6; 8 nucleotides match TRBD1. Germline trimming cut 5 bases from V and 9 bases from J; bases unmatched to any gene: 9. The CDR3 consists of 15 residues. The germline V gene has CDR1 LNHDA and CDR2 SQIVND (reference sequence). The CDR3 nucleotides read TGTGCCAGTAGTCCCTCTGGACAGGGCAGTTCACCCCTCCACTTT. This encodes CASSPSGQGSSPLHF.

This chain joins TRBV28 and TRBJ1-5; D call uncertain. Germline V lookup: CDR1 MDHEN, CDR2 SYDVKM. The CDR3 spans 14 residues. V lost 3 bases and J 9 bases, leaving 15 bases between the germline ends. This CDR3 is CASSFYTPRGPQHF. CDR3 in DNA: TGTGCCAGCAGTTTCTACACCCCCCGAGGGCCCCAGCATTTT.

In its sample, this clone was seen a few times. The rearrangement uses TRBV5-6 and TRBJ1-4; perhaps TRBD1 as D (6 bases). The CDR3 is made up of 15 amino acids. The germline V and J ends were trimmed by 4 bases and 5 bases, with 15 bases remaining between them. CDR1 SGHDT and CDR2 YYEEEE come from the germline V gene. The CDR3 sequence: CASSVTGGPNEKLFF. The CDR3 region has the DNA TGTGCCAGCAGCGTGACAGGCGGACCGAATGAAAAACTGTTTTTT.

The V call is TRBV28, the J call TRBJ2-2; no clear D. Trimming pared 2 bases from V and 2 bases from J, leaving 12 bases between. CDR3 length: 16 residues. Germline assignment: CDR1 MDHEN and CDR2 SYDVKM. The DNA for the CDR3 is TGTGCCAGCAGTTTAAGAGGATGGTACAACACCGGGGAGCTGTTTTTT. Protein product: CASSLRGWYNTGELFF.

The chain employs TRBV27 and TRBJ1-5; D may be TRBD1 (6 bases). This CDR3 has 19 amino acids. Germline V gene lookup returns CDR1 MNHEY and CDR2 SMNVEV (reference sequence). V lost 0 bases, J lost 1 base, and 19 bases lay in between. The CDR3 sequence: CASSLSPRQAGTSNQPQHF. CDR3 nucleotides: TGTGCCAGCAGTTTATCCCCCAGACAGGCTGGGACGAGCAATCAGCCCCAGCATTTT.

The chain has TRBV24-1 and TRBJ2-3; D is ambiguous. Germline V gene sequence: CDR1 KGHDR, CDR2 SFDVKD. The CDR3 has 12 amino acids. V was trimmed by 9 bases and J by 4 bases, leaving 10 bases between them. The CDR3 is CATLSPADTQYF. The CDR3 region has the DNA TGTGCCACCCTCTCCCCGGCAGATACGCAGTATTTT.

The sample holds one count of this clone. The chain links TRBV10-2 to TRBJ2-2, with D possibly TRBD2 on 7 matching bases. V was cut by 6 bases and J by 0 bases, with 14 bases left in between. The CDR3 extends over 16 amino acids. Per the germline V gene, CDR1 is WSHSY and CDR2 is SAAADI. The CDR3 region has the DNA TGCGCCAGCAGGGAGGGGGGACTATCGAACACCGGGGAGCTGTTTTTT. It specifies CASREGGLSNTGELFF.

CDR3 sequence (DNA): TGTGCCAGTAGTAATCTAGGTACGAGGTCCTACGAGCAGTACTTC. Translation: CASSNLGTRSYEQYF. This rearrangement joins TRBV19 to TRBJ2-7; D is uncertain. Trimming left V 4 bases short and J 1 base short, with 14 bases between. The CDR3 totals 15 residues. Germline values: CDR1 LNHDA, CDR2 SQIVND (reference sequence).

The sample holds a few counts of this clone. Written as DNA, the CDR3 is TGTGCCAGCAGTTACGGGGACAGCTCCTACAATGAGCAGTTCTTC. Its translation is CASSYGDSSYNEQFF. The chain joins TRBV6-2 or TRBV6-3 to TRBJ2-1, with 7 bases matching TRBD1. The CDR3 loop spans 15 amino acids. Losses at the gene ends were 2 bases for V and 0 bases for J; bases not matched to a gene: 1. Germline CDR1 reads MNHEY; CDR2 reads SVGEGT.

This chain uses TRBV4-1 with TRBJ1-3; 9 nucleotides agree with TRBD1. Germline lookup yields CDR1 MGHRA and CDR2 YSYEKL. The CDR3 length is 16 residues. The ends lost 0 bases at V and 8 bases at J; junction bases unmatched: 8. CDR3: CASSQDRGQGWDTIYF. Here the CDR3 DNA reads TGCGCCAGCAGCCAAGATCGCGGACAGGGGTGGGACACCATATATTTT.

This clone has just one count. The chain uses TRBV18 and TRBJ1-4, with a weak D call TRBD1 (6 bases). Germline V gene sequence: CDR1 KGHSH, CDR2 LQKENI. The CDR3 is 16 residues long. The V and J ends lost 3 bases and 12 bases respectively, with 23 bases between them. The CDR3 reads CASSPLNSGTEGELFF. CDR3 nucleotides: TGTGCCAGCTCACCTCTAAATTCCGGAACCGAGGGGGAACTGTTTTTT.

This clone appeared a few times. This sample also contains other DNA sequences that code for the same CDR3. The CDR3 nucleotides read TGTGCCAGCAGCCAATCGGGGCAGAACAATCAGCCCCAGCATTTT. Amino acids: CASSQSGQNNQPQHF. This rearrangement joins TRBV16 to TRBJ1-5; D is possibly TRBD1 (5 bases). Per the germline V gene, CDR1 is KGHSY and CDR2 is FQNENV. Deletions cut 0 bases from V and 3 bases from J, with 9 bases between. CDR3 length: 15 residues. Combining the CDR3 with reference TRBV16 and TRBJ1-5 gives the whole variable domain GEEVAQTPKHLVRGEGQKAKLYCAPIKGHSYVFWYQQVLKNEFKFLISFQNENVFDETGMPKERFSAKCLPNSPCSLEIQATKLEDSAVYFCASSQSGQNNQPQHFGDGTRLSIL.

The chain couples TRBV19 to TRBJ2-7, with 14 bases lining up with TRBD2. With V trimmed by 3 bases and J by 0 bases, 7 bases remained unmatched. Germline V gives CDR1 LNHDA, CDR2 SQIVND (reference sequence). The CDR3 covers 18 residues. CDR3 amino acids: CASSIRGLAGGPSYEQYF. The CDR3 bases are TGTGCCAGTAGTATTCGTGGACTAGCGGGGGGTCCCTCCTACGAGCAGTACTTC. Full variable domain (missing parts from reference TRBV19 and TRBJ2-7): DGGITQSPKYLFRKEGQNVTLSCEQNLNHDAMYWYRQDPGQGLRLIYYSQIVNDFQKGDIAEGYSVSREKKESFPLTVTSAQKNPTAFYLCASSIRGLAGGPSYEQYFGPGTRLTVT.

This chain joins TRBV27 and TRBJ1-2; no clear D. V lost 2 bases and J lost 3, with 7 bases in between. The germline V gene encodes CDR1 MNHEY and CDR2 SMNVEV (reference sequence). The CDR3 contains 13 residues. The CDR3 sequence: CASSLGQYYGYTF. The CDR3 DNA sequence: TGTGCCAGCAGTTTAGGGCAGTACTATGGCTACACCTTC.

This chain connects TRBV30 to TRBJ1-3; D is possibly TRBD1 (5 bases). V dropped 3 bases and J dropped 4 bases, with 13 bases sitting between them. The CDR3 has 14 amino acids. Germline V CDR1 and CDR2: GTSNPN, SVGIG (reference sequence). CDR3 sequence reads: CAWSSGGRGNTIYF. In DNA, the CDR3 is TGTGCCTGGAGCTCCGGGGGAAGAGGAAACACCATATATTTT.

This clone appeared a single time. The gene calls are TRBV3-1 (or the pseudogene TRBV3-2) and TRBJ1-1; D unresolved. The CDR3 length is 14 residues. CDR1 and CDR2 (germline): LGHDT, YNNKEL (reference sequence). The ends were cut back, 4 bases at V and 8 bases at J, with 17 bases in the middle. The CDR3 reads CASSPAGQVLEAFF. The CDR3 DNA reads as TGTGCCAGCAGCCCCGCCGGCCAGGTGCTAGAAGCTTTCTTT.

The chain couples TRBV7-9 to TRBJ2-7; TRBD1 agrees at 8 bases. This CDR3 region has 12 residues. Losses at the gene ends were 3 bases for V and 5 bases for J; bases not matched to a gene: 0. Looked up from germline, CDR1 is SEHNR and CDR2 is FQNEAQ (reference sequence). The CDR3 protein is CASSLTGDEQYF. The CDR3 DNA sequence: TGTGCCAGCAGCTTGACAGGGGACGAGCAGTACTTC. Looking up the rest from reference TRBV7-9 and TRBJ2-7 gives the full variable domain: DTGVSQNPRHKITKRGQNVTFRCDPISEHNRLYWYRQTLGQGPEFLTYFQNEAQLEKSRLLSDRFSAERPKGSFSTLEIQRTEQGDSAMYLCASSLTGDEQYFGPGTRLTVT.

This clone was counted a few times. This sequence joins TRBV30 and TRBJ1-5; TRBD1 aligns across 8 bases. The CDR3 loop spans 15 amino acids. Germline trimming cut 3 bases from V and 0 bases from J; bases unmatched to any gene: 4. Per germline, CDR1 GTSNPN and CDR2 SVGIG (reference sequence). CDR3 loop: CAWSGQGLSNQPQHF. The CDR3 coding sequence is TGTGCCTGGAGCGGACAGGGCCTTAGCAATCAGCCCCAGCATTTT.